One sample yielded the 10 T cell receptor beta chains listed below, sequenced in a study of T cell responses to AZD1222 COVID-19 vaccine. Sequencing used immunoSEQ multiplex PCR; TCRdb keeps in-frame clones, though not all of them. This sample yields 150,000 to 180,000 clones, of which about 92% are seen a single time; under 20% belongs to the top ten. This material consisted of peripheral blood, taken on day 0 of AZD1222 vaccination. The receptors come from an adult in good health.

The J gene is TRBJ1-2, the V gene TRBV7-9; tentatively, D is TRBD1 (5 bases). From germline, CDR1 is SEHNR and CDR2 FQNEAQ (reference sequence). The ends were cut back, 0 bases at V and 5 bases at J, with 16 bases in the middle. CDR3 size: 16 residues. The CDR3 coding sequence is TGTGCCAGCAGCTTAGCGCCGTCCGCAGGGATGTATGGCTACACCTTC. It codes for CASSLAPSAGMYGYTF.

V usage is TRBV16 and J usage is TRBJ1-6, with D possibly TRBD1 on 5 matching bases. V dropped 2 bases and J dropped 9 bases, with 11 bases sitting between them. The CDR3 loop spans 14 amino acids. Looked up from germline, CDR1 is KGHSY and CDR2 is FQNENV. This CDR3 is CASSQRGGVSPLHF. CDR3 sequence (DNA): TGTGCCAGCAGCCAACGGGGGGGAGTTTCACCCCTCCACTTT. Combining the CDR3 with reference TRBV16 and TRBJ1-6 gives the whole variable domain GEEVAQTPKHLVRGEGQKAKLYCAPIKGHSYVFWYQQVLKNEFKFLISFQNENVFDETGMPKERFSAKCLPNSPCSLEIQATKLEDSAVYFCASSQRGGVSPLHFGNGTRLTVT.

CDR3 loop: CASLSDRGQFGDGYTF. The DNA of the CDR3 is TGTGCCAGCTTGTCGGACAGGGGGCAGTTCGGGGATGGCTACACCTTC. This chain connects TRBV28 to TRBJ1-2, with 11 bases fitting TRBD1. After removal of 8 bases from V and 6 bases from J, the junction contained 14 bases not matched to a gene. The CDR3 length is 16 residues. Germline V lookup: CDR1 MDHEN, CDR2 SYDVKM.

The CDR3 is CASSPVVSGEETQYF. CDR3 coding DNA: TGTGCCAGCAGTCCTGTAGTTAGCGGGGAAGAGACCCAGTACTTC. V gene TRBV27 combines with J gene TRBJ2-5, with 8 bases identical to TRBD2. CDR3 length equals 15 residues. V trimming: 5 bases; J trimming: 3 bases; junction bases outside the gene matches: 8. Germline V gene sequence: CDR1 MNHEY, CDR2 SMNVEV (reference sequence).

V and J are TRBV6-4 and TRBJ1-1; TRBD1 is a possible D gene (5 bases). CDR1 and CDR2 (germline): MRHNA, SNTAGT. The CDR3 runs to 14 residues. V was cut by 0 bases and J by 6 bases, with 11 bases left in between. In DNA, the CDR3 is TGTGCCAGCAGTGACTCGGGGGACTCATCTGAAGCTTTCTTT. Encoded protein: CASSDSGDSSEAFF.

The chain is built from TRBV19 and TRBJ1-2; no reliable D call. V was cut by 1 base and J by 8 bases, with 11 bases left in between. Germline lookup yields CDR1 LNHDA and CDR2 SQIVND (reference sequence). CDR3 length equals 13 residues. The CDR3 DNA follows: TGTGCCAGTAGTATAGTAAACCCGCGAGGCTACACCTTC. Its protein is CASSIVNPRGYTF.

V gene TRBV7-3 combines with J gene TRBJ2-2, with D possibly matching TRBD1 (6 bases). The ends were cut back, 6 bases at V and 5 bases at J, with 13 bases in the middle. The CDR3 sequence is 14 residues long. Germline assignment: CDR1 SGHTA and CDR2 FQGTGA. CDR3 sequence reads: CASRQGLGTGELFF. The CDR3 nucleotides are TGTGCCAGCAGACAGGGTCTCGGGACCGGGGAGCTGTTTTTT.

The chain links TRBV19 to TRBJ1-1; no firm D call. This CDR3 is built from 13 residues. The V gene lost 4 bases and the J gene lost 2 bases, with 8 bases spanning the gap. The germline gives CDR1 LNHDA, CDR2 SQIVND (reference sequence). In DNA, the CDR3 is TGTGCCAGTAGTACCGGGCGTAACACTGAAGCTTTCTTT. This gives the protein CASSTGRNTEAFF.

This chain links TRBV12-2 with TRBJ1-3. TRBV12-2 is deemed a pseudogene. This CDR3 region has 16 residues. Here the CDR3 reads CASRLARGLAGNTIYF. In DNA form, the CDR3 reads TGTGCAAGTCGCTTAGCGCGGGGACTCGCTGGAAACACCATATATTTT.

The rearrangement joins TRBV7-2 to TRBJ1-2; no definite D call. The CDR3 is made up of 15 amino acids. Germline V gives CDR1 SGHTA, CDR2 FQGNSA. V lost 1 base to trimming and J lost 4 bases, with 13 bases between them. CDR3 sequence: CASSLVLGSSYGYTF. DNA of the CDR3: TGTGCCAGCAGCTTAGTTCTGGGGAGCTCCTATGGCTACACCTTC.